The 24 T cell receptor beta chains presented below share a single source sample, sequenced in a study of CD8+ T cells in alopecia areata. Reverse transcription of extracted RNA yielded cDNA, which provided the sequencing template. Clones were read by immunoSEQ multiplex PCR, and TCRdb kept only the in-frame ones, dropping some. Among roughly 210,000 clones, less than 50% were seen once, and the ten largest hold about 2.6%. Treatment given: oral pan-JAK inhibitor, 5-10 mg twice daily. This specimen was CD4+ T cells sorted from blood, taken around week 37, from a patient treated with tofacitinib. These receptors were collected from a human donor with alopecia areata.

The table lists this clone with a few counts. The chain couples TRBV6-5 to TRBJ2-1, with TRBD2 identical over 13 bases. The CDR3 is made up of 15 amino acids. CDR1 and CDR2 (germline): MNHEY, SVGAGI. V lost 2 bases and J lost 8; bases outside the gene matches: 3. CDR3 DNA sequence: TGTGCCAGCAGTTACGACGGACTAGCGGGAGATGAGCAGTTCTTC. Translated, it gives CASSYDGLAGDEQFF.

The V gene is TRBV28, the J gene TRBJ2-4, with TRBD2 matching over 7 bases. Trimming took 3 bases from V and 8 from J; bases not matched to a gene: 7. Germline CDR1 reads MDHEN; CDR2 reads SYDVKM. This CDR3 comprises 14 residues. In DNA, the CDR3 is TGTGCCAGCAGTTTGGGGCGGGAGACGTACATTCAGTACTTC. This sequence encodes CASSLGRETYIQYF.

This clone was found a few times. The CDR3 region is CASGQFLGANVLTF. For the CDR3, the DNA is TGTGCCAGCGGACAGTTCCTAGGGGCCAACGTCCTGACTTTC. The chain is built from TRBV6-1 and TRBJ2-6; weak D call: TRBD1 (6 bases). Germline V gene lookup returns CDR1 MNHNS and CDR2 SASEGT. There are 14 residues in the CDR3. The V gene lost 8 bases and the J gene lost 4 bases, with 12 bases spanning the gap.

The chain has TRBV19 and TRBJ2-5, with 9 bases lining up with TRBD1. The CDR3 totals 14 residues. J was trimmed by 6 bases and V by 5 bases; bases with no gene match: 7. Germline CDR1 LNHDA, CDR2 SQIVND (reference sequence). CDR3 protein: CASSPGQGRKTQYF. The CDR3 DNA follows: TGTGCCAGTAGTCCCGGACAGGGGAGGAAGACCCAGTACTTC.

The V and J genes are TRBV18 and TRBJ2-7, with TRBD1 identical over 7 bases. The germline V gene encodes CDR1 KGHSH and CDR2 LQKENI. The CDR3 runs to 14 residues. With V trimmed by 5 bases and J by 2 bases, 6 bases remained unmatched. The DNA for the CDR3 is TGTGCCAGCTCATCGATTGACAGGGCCTACGAGCAGTACTTC. The encoded protein is CASSSIDRAYEQYF.

The chain couples TRBV20-1 to TRBJ2-1; unclear D gene. This CDR3 contains 10 residues. The germline CDR1 and CDR2 sequences are DFQATT and SNEGSKA (reference sequence). Trimming took 6 bases from V and 8 from J, leaving 8 bases between them. Written as DNA, the CDR3 is TGCAGTGCCCGCGAGGATGAGCAGTTCTTC. Its translation: CSAREDEQFF.

The chain employs TRBV6-1 and TRBJ2-6; possibly TRBD1 for D (6 bases). CDR3 size: 14 residues. V lost 4 bases and J lost 2, with 6 bases in between. Germline values: CDR1 MNHNS, CDR2 SASEGT. CDR3 DNA: TGTGCCAGCAGTGCAGGGGCTGGGGCCAACGTCCTGACTTTC. Protein product: CASSAGAGANVLTF.

The chain recombines TRBV7-2 with TRBJ2-7, with 10 bases identical to TRBD2. The CDR3 is made up of 15 amino acids. After removal of 7 bases from V and 0 bases from J, the junction contained 6 bases not matched to a gene. Per germline, CDR1 SGHTA and CDR2 FQGNSA. DNA of the CDR3: TGTGCCAGCACCATTCTAGCGGGAGACTCCTACGAGCAGTACTTC. Translating it yields CASTILAGDSYEQYF.

In its sample, this clone was seen a few times. CDR3 region: CASREGVAGELFF. DNA for the CDR3: TGTGCCAGCAGGGAGGGGGTCGCCGGGGAGCTGTTTTTT. The chain recombines TRBV9 with TRBJ2-2, with D perhaps matching TRBD1 or TRBD2 (6 bases each). The germline CDR1 and CDR2 sequences are SGDLS and YYNGEE. Trimming removed 5 bases at V and 6 bases at J, with 11 bases between. The CDR3 loop spans 13 amino acids.

The chain uses TRBV7-3 and TRBJ2-3; D ambiguous. The germline CDR1 and CDR2 sequences are SGHTA and FQGTGA. Trimming removed 3 bases from V and 6 bases from J, with 10 bases in between. The length of the CDR3 is 13 residues. The CDR3 DNA is TGTGCCAGCAGCTTTTTGTCCGGTGATACGCAGTATTTT. Protein sequence: CASSFLSGDTQYF.

The genes are TRBV18 and TRBJ2-1, with TRBD2 identical over 14 bases. The CDR3 runs 16 residues. V shed 3 bases, J shed 8 bases, and the junction held 6 bases outside the gene matches. Germline V CDR1 and CDR2: KGHSH, LQKENI. CDR3 nucleotides: TGTGCCAGCTCACCTACGGGACTAGCGGGAGCGGATGAGCAGTTCTTC. Encoded protein: CASSPTGLAGADEQFF.

This clone was recorded a few times. This chain connects TRBV29-1 to TRBJ2-3, with 10 bases aligning to TRBD2. CDR3 length equals 13 residues. Germline CDR1 is SQVTM and CDR2 is ANQGSEA. Trimming took 6 bases from V and 4 from J; bases not matched to a gene: 4. CDR3 loop: CSVEREGPDTQYF. CDR3 nucleotides: TGCAGCGTCGAGCGGGAGGGCCCAGATACGCAGTATTTT.

The J gene is TRBJ2-2, the V gene TRBV30; 8 positions agree with TRBD2. Germline V lookup: CDR1 GTSNPN, CDR2 SVGIG (reference sequence). Trimming took 6 bases from V and 4 from J; bases not matched to a gene: 10. The CDR3 covers 15 residues. CDR3 amino acids: CACKVGGATTGELFF. The CDR3 nucleotides are TGTGCCTGTAAAGTCGGGGGGGCCACCACCGGGGAGCTGTTTTTT.

The chain uses TRBV2 and TRBJ2-3; tentative D call: TRBD2 (5 bases). CDR1 SNHLY and CDR2 FYNNEI come from the germline V gene. The CDR3 is 15 residues long. V dropped 4 bases and J dropped 0 bases, with 11 bases sitting between them. CDR3 coding DNA: TGTGCCAGCAGTGGGGGAGTCACTAGCACAGATACGCAGTATTTT. Its translation: CASSGGVTSTDTQYF.

The CDR3 region is CASSPASDVPYNEQFF. Written as DNA, the CDR3 is TGTGCCAGCAGCCCAGCGTCGGATGTGCCCTACAATGAGCAGTTCTTC. This chain uses TRBV7-2 with TRBJ2-1, with D hard to call. V was trimmed by 5 bases and J by 2 bases, leaving 16 bases between them. The CDR3 spans 16 residues. CDR1 SGHTA and CDR2 FQGNSA come from the germline V gene.

This clone has more than one count but fewer than ten. This sequence joins TRBV29-1 and TRBJ2-7; possibly TRBD2 for D (5 bases). Germline CDR1 reads SQVTM; CDR2 reads ANQGSEA. V was cut by 1 base and J by 9 bases, with 13 bases left in between. The CDR3 runs 12 residues. CDR3 sequence reads: CSVEAAASRQYF. The CDR3 DNA follows: TGCAGCGTTGAAGCAGCGGCCAGTAGGCAGTACTTC.

DNA of the CDR3: TGTGCCAGCAGCTTAGTCCGACGGAGCGGGACGGGAAATGAGCAGTTCTTC. The encoded protein is CASSLVRRSGTGNEQFF. The V call is TRBV7-2, the J call TRBJ2-1; TRBD2 agrees at 7 bases. V was clipped by 1 base and J by 7 bases; unmatched bases: 13. The germline V gene has CDR1 SGHTA and CDR2 FQGNSA. This CDR3 comprises 17 residues. The complete variable domain, with remaining parts taken from reference TRBV7-2 and TRBJ2-1, reads GAGVSQSPSNKVTEKGKDVELRCDPISGHTALYWYRQSLGQGLEFLIYFQGNSAPDKSGLPSDRFSAERTGGSVSTLTIQRTQQEDSAVYLCASSLVRRSGTGNEQFFGPGTRLTVL.

This clone showed up just a few times. This sequence joins TRBV7-2 and TRBJ2-7; unclear D gene. CDR3 length: 12 amino acids. Trimming removed 4 bases from V and 6 bases from J, with 10 bases in between. Germline-derived CDR1 and CDR2 are SGHTA and FQGNSA. The CDR3: CASSSPLGEQYF. The DNA of the CDR3 is TGTGCCAGCAGCTCCCCCCTTGGCGAGCAGTACTTC.

The chain combines TRBV2 with TRBJ1-4; perhaps TRBD1 as D (5 bases). The germline gives CDR1 SNHLY, CDR2 FYNNEI. The length of the CDR3 is 16 residues. Trimming left V 7 bases short and J 8 bases short, with 23 bases between. CDR3 nucleotides: TGTGCCAGCACCCCCCGGAGACAGTCTTTTGGGGAAAAACTGTTTTTT. Amino acid sequence: CASTPRRQSFGEKLFF.

The V call is TRBV18, the J call TRBJ2-3; D is unclear. The CDR3 totals 13 residues. Germline values: CDR1 KGHSH, CDR2 LQKENI. V gave up 4 bases and J gave up 3 bases, with 8 bases separating them. CDR3 amino acids: CASSRLATDTQYF. As DNA, the CDR3 is TGTGCCAGCTCACGGTTAGCAACAGATACGCAGTATTTT. The variable domain in full, with the rest retrieved from reference TRBV18 and TRBJ2-3, is NAGVMQNPRHLVRRRGQEARLRCSPMKGHSHVYWYRQLPEEGLKFMVYLQKENIIDESGMPKERFSAEFPKEGPSILRIQQVVRGDSAAYFCASSRLATDTQYFGPGTRLTVL.

V is TRBV29-1 and J is TRBJ2-1; 10 bases are shared with TRBD1. V gave up 4 bases and J gave up 6 bases; unmatched junction bases: 0. The CDR3 is 12 amino acids. Looked up from germline, CDR1 is SQVTM and CDR2 is ANQGSEA. The CDR3 sequence is CSVGTGGNEQFF. CDR3 DNA: TGCAGCGTTGGGACAGGGGGCAATGAGCAGTTCTTC.

V is TRBV4-2 and J is TRBJ1-5; the D is unclear. CDR1 and CDR2 (germline): LGHNA, YNFKEQ. CDR3 length: 14 residues. V lost 3 bases and J lost 2, with 8 bases in between. The CDR3 nucleotides read TGTGCCAGCAGCCAGGGGTGGGGCAATCAGCCCCAGCATTTT. This codes for CASSQGWGNQPQHF.

The chain combines TRBV7-9 with TRBJ1-2; D uncertain. The V and J ends lost 6 bases and 8 bases respectively, with 10 bases between them. Germline CDR1 is SEHNR and CDR2 is FQNEAQ (reference sequence). The CDR3 contains 11 residues. The CDR3 DNA is TGTGCCAGCAGTTCCCTCAGCGGCTACACCTTC. It encodes CASSSLSGYTF.

This sequence joins TRBV18 and TRBJ2-7, with a weak D call TRBD1 (6 bases). The CDR3 runs 12 residues. Deletions cut 3 bases from V and 5 bases from J, with 8 bases between. Germline-derived CDR1 and CDR2 are KGHSH and LQKENI. The CDR3 loop is CASSPTGNEQYF. The CDR3 DNA reads TGTGCCAGCTCACCGACAGGCAACGAGCAGTACTTC.